One and the same sample provided the 30 T cell receptor beta chains below, sequenced in a study of OX40 agonist ivuxolimab in advanced cancers. Sequenced by immunoSEQ multiplex PCR; TCRdb stores in-frame clones only, minus some. The sample consists of nearly 85,000 clones, over 80% of them appearing once. The starting material was CD4+ or CD8+ T cells sorted from blood, obtained in a trial of the OX40 agonist ivuxolimab. The receptors stem from an adult with an advanced solid tumor such as melanoma, head and neck, liver or kidney cancer.

The chain has TRBV29-1 and TRBJ1-5, with 10 bases that match TRBD1. After removal of 5 bases from V and 6 bases from J, the junction contained 4 bases not matched to a gene. The germline V gene encodes CDR1 SQVTM and CDR2 ANQGSEA. The CDR3 spans 13 residues. This CDR3 is CSVKGQGGQPQHF. In DNA form, the CDR3 reads TGCAGCGTTAAAGGACAGGGGGGTCAGCCCCAGCATTTT.

This clone was recorded once. The chain is built from TRBV5-5 and TRBJ2-7, with D hard to call. The CDR3 consists of 15 residues. Trimming cost V 0 bases and J 1 base, with 11 bases left between them. Germline V gives CDR1 SGHKS, CDR2 YYEKEE (reference sequence). CDR3 nucleotide sequence: TGTGCCAGCAGCTTGGACCCATTCTCGTCCTACGAGCAGTACTTC. Its protein is CASSLDPFSSYEQYF. The entire variable domain, with the rest obtained from reference TRBV5-5 and TRBJ2-7, is as follows: DAGVTQSPTHLIKTRGQQVTLRCSPISGHKSVSWYQQVLGQGPQFIFQYYEKEERGRGNFPDRFSARQFPNYSSELNVNALLLGDSALYLCASSLDPFSSYEQYFGPGTRLTVT.

This chain links TRBV5-1 with TRBJ2-5; no definite D call. V lost 5 bases to trimming and J lost 5 bases, with 16 bases between them. The CDR3 runs to 14 residues. Germline CDR1 SGHRS, CDR2 YFSETQ. CDR3 sequence: CASSPQPSSETQYF. CDR3 sequence (DNA): TGCGCCAGCAGTCCTCAGCCTTCCTCGGAGACCCAGTACTTC.

This rearrangement joins TRBV6-6 to TRBJ2-7, with D tentatively TRBD1 (6 bases). This CDR3 has 14 amino acids. The germline V gene has CDR1 MNHNY and CDR2 SVGAGI (reference sequence). Trimming removed 5 bases at V and 5 bases at J, with 16 bases between. Here the CDR3 DNA reads TGTGCCAGCAGTACCTCCGACAGGATCGACGAGCAGTACTTC. This translates into CASSTSDRIDEQYF.

The chain has TRBV30 and TRBJ2-6; D gene uncertain. V was trimmed by 5 bases and J by 2 bases, leaving 13 bases between them. Germline CDR1 and CDR2: GTSNPN and SVGIG (reference sequence). The CDR3 loop spans 15 amino acids. As DNA, the CDR3 is TGTGCCTGGGAGAGAGGTGGGGCTGGGGCCAACGTCCTGACTTTC. Residues: CAWERGGAGANVLTF.

The count of this clone is one. V usage is TRBV18 and J usage is TRBJ2-7; D is possibly TRBD1 or TRBD2 (5 bases each). V was trimmed by 1 base and J by 6 bases, leaving 13 bases between them. The CDR3 totals 14 residues. Germline V gene lookup returns CDR1 KGHSH and CDR2 LQKENI. CDR3 residues: CASSPQSGGSEQYF. CDR3 bases: TGTGCCAGCTCACCACAAAGTGGGGGTAGCGAGCAGTACTTC.

The chain is built from TRBV6-5 and TRBJ1-5, with TRBD1 identical over 9 bases. V dropped 7 bases and J dropped 7; count of bases not matched to a gene: 8. From germline, CDR1 is MNHEY and CDR2 SVGAGI. CDR3 size: 14 residues. The CDR3 region is CASTKDRGGQPQHF. DNA of the CDR3: TGTGCCAGCACCAAGGACAGGGGCGGGCAGCCCCAGCATTTT.

Notes on this clone: Other DNA sequences within the sample encode an identical CDR3. This sequence joins TRBV2 and TRBJ1-1; 7 nucleotides agree with TRBD1. The CDR3 is 14 amino acids. CDR1 is SNHLY and CDR2 is FYNNEI in the germline V gene. V lost 6 bases, J lost 0 bases, and 4 bases stayed unmatched. CDR3 residues: CASRGDSLNTEAFF. CDR3 bases: TGTGCCAGCAGGGGGGACAGCCTGAACACTGAAGCTTTCTTT.

The chain recombines TRBV19 with TRBJ2-7; D is ambiguous. In germline, CDR1 is LNHDA, CDR2 SQIVND (reference sequence). The ends were cut back, 5 bases at V and 4 bases at J, with 15 bases in the middle. CDR3 length: 14 amino acids. The CDR3 sequence is CASSPNSGWYEQYF. CDR3 sequence (DNA): TGTGCCAGTAGTCCAAACAGTGGCTGGTACGAGCAGTACTTC.

V is TRBV10-3 and J is TRBJ1-3; D is uncertain. There are 15 residues in the CDR3. Germline V gives CDR1 ENHRY, CDR2 SYGVKD. V dropped 2 bases and J dropped 1 base, with 9 bases sitting between them. The DNA for the CDR3 is TGTGCCATCAGTGAGGGTCCCATTTCTGGAAACACCATATATTTT. Its translation is CAISEGPISGNTIYF.

The chain uses TRBV29-1 and TRBJ2-5, with 7 bases identical to TRBD1. The V segment lost 5 bases and the J segment 4 bases; nucleotides outside the gene matches: 7. CDR1 SQVTM and CDR2 ANQGSEA come from the germline V gene. The CDR3 has 13 amino acids. The CDR3 DNA reads TGCAGCGTTTTTGAGGGGGCAGGAGAGACCCAGTACTTC. Protein: CSVFEGAGETQYF.

The V call is TRBV19, the J call TRBJ2-1, with D perhaps matching TRBD2 (7 bases). CDR1 is LNHDA and CDR2 is SQIVND in the germline V gene (reference sequence). V was clipped by 4 bases and J by 7 bases, with 17 bases between them. This CDR3 spans 15 amino acids. The CDR3 region is CASSTTGGPGNEQFF. The CDR3, as DNA: TGTGCCAGTAGTACAACCGGGGGGCCAGGGAATGAGCAGTTCTTC.

The chain combines TRBV5-1 with TRBJ2-7; D tentatively reads TRBD1 or TRBD2 (6 bases each). Looked up from germline, CDR1 is SGHRS and CDR2 is YFSETQ. The CDR3 has 14 amino acids. V lost 0 bases and J 4 bases, leaving 11 bases between the germline ends. The CDR3, as DNA: TGCGCCAGCAGCTTGGAGGGGGGTTTGTACGAGCAGTACTTC. Protein product: CASSLEGGLYEQYF.

The chain employs TRBV18 and TRBJ1-4, with D maybe TRBD1 (5 bases). Germline CDR1 and CDR2: KGHSH and LQKENI. The length of the CDR3 is 14 residues. Trimming cost V 3 bases and J 7 bases, with 12 bases left between them. CDR3 loop: CASSPQRGGEKLFF. The CDR3 nucleotides read TGTGCCAGCTCACCCCAAAGGGGCGGTGAAAAACTGTTTTTT.

This clone was counted between two and nine times. This chain links TRBV19 with TRBJ2-7, with 7 bases identical to TRBD1. Germline-derived CDR1 and CDR2 are LNHDA and SQIVND (reference sequence). The CDR3 is 14 amino acids. V gave up 5 bases and J gave up 4 bases; unmatched junction bases: 8. CDR3 sequence reads: CASSGNRGTYEQYF. CDR3 sequence (DNA): TGTGCCAGTAGTGGAAACAGGGGTACTTACGAGCAGTACTTC.

The V and J genes are TRBV18 and TRBJ1-4, with D maybe TRBD1 (5 bases). V was pared by 3 bases and J by 4 bases, with 12 bases between. CDR3 length: 15 residues. Germline CDR1 reads KGHSH; CDR2 reads LQKENI. The CDR3 sequence: CASSPPGRRNEKLFF. The CDR3 region has the DNA TGTGCCAGCTCACCGCCGGGACGGCGTAATGAAAAACTGTTTTTT.

The gene calls are TRBV20-1 and TRBJ1-1; perhaps TRBD1 as D (5 bases). From germline, CDR1 is DFQATT and CDR2 SNEGSKA (reference sequence). The V and J ends lost 6 bases and 3 bases respectively, with 8 bases between them. The CDR3 has 11 amino acids. The CDR3 DNA reads TGCAGTGCGCTGGGGCACACTGAAGCTTTCTTT. Translating it yields CSALGHTEAFF.

The J gene is TRBJ2-1, the V gene TRBV6-5; 7 bases match TRBD1. V gave up 5 bases and J gave up 0 bases; unmatched junction bases: 4. This CDR3 is built from 15 residues. Germline V gene sequence: CDR1 MNHEY, CDR2 SVGAGI. CDR3 in DNA: TGTGCCAGCAGTCCGACAGGGAGCTCCTACAATGAGCAGTTCTTC. Translation: CASSPTGSSYNEQFF.

This clone turned up a few times. The chain joins TRBV2 to TRBJ1-5; TRBD1 matches 8 bases. The junction had 6 bases not matched to a gene; V was cut back by 4 bases and J by 7 bases. CDR1 SNHLY and CDR2 FYNNEI come from the germline V gene. The CDR3 is made up of 14 amino acids. CDR3: CASSADRQGQPQHF. The CDR3, as DNA: TGTGCCAGCAGTGCGGACAGACAGGGGCAGCCCCAGCATTTT. Together with reference TRBV2 and TRBJ1-5, the CDR3 gives the full variable domain: EPEVTQTPSHQVTQMGQEVILRCVPISNHLYFYWYRQILGQKVEFLVSFYNNEISEKSEIFDDQFSVERPDGSNFTLKIRSTKLEDSAMYFCASSADRQGQPQHFGDGTRLSIL.

The sample holds one count of this clone. The chain carries TRBV11-2 and TRBJ2-2, with D possibly TRBD1 on 6 matching bases. V shed 1 base and J shed 3 bases, with 18 bases lying between them. This CDR3 is 18 amino acids long. The germline V gene has CDR1 SGHAT and CDR2 FQNNGV. The CDR3 reads CASSLVLQGKADTGELFF. CDR3 bases: TGTGCCAGCAGCTTAGTTCTCCAGGGGAAAGCGGACACCGGGGAGCTGTTTTTT.

The J gene is TRBJ2-5, the V gene TRBV4-2; D might be TRBD2 (5 bases). Deletions cut 4 bases from V and 4 bases from J, with 16 bases between. CDR1 is LGHNA and CDR2 is YNFKEQ in the germline V gene. This CDR3 region has 15 residues. The chain's CDR3 is CASSRDRLGVETQYF. The CDR3 DNA reads as TGTGCCAGCAGCCGAGATAGGTTGGGAGTAGAGACCCAGTACTTC.

The chain combines TRBV7-9 with TRBJ1-2; 9 bases map to TRBD1. CDR3 size: 14 residues. Losses at the gene ends were 10 bases for V and 6 bases for J; bases not matched to a gene: 12. The germline gives CDR1 SEHNR, CDR2 FQNEAQ (reference sequence). CDR3 region: CANDPGTGRNGYTF. The CDR3 region has the DNA TGTGCCAACGACCCCGGGACAGGGAGGAATGGCTACACCTTC.

This clone appeared once. The V call is TRBV11-2, the J call TRBJ1-3; D is perhaps TRBD1 (5 bases). The V gene lost 7 bases and the J gene lost 4 bases, with 14 bases spanning the gap. CDR1 and CDR2 from the germline V gene are SGHAT and FQNNGV. The CDR3 totals 14 residues. The CDR3 nucleotides read TGTGCCAGCAACTTCGGGGGGACCGGAAACACCATATATTTT. This translates into CASNFGGTGNTIYF. Filled out from reference TRBV11-2 and TRBJ1-3, the complete variable domain reads EAGVAQSPRYKIIEKRQSVAFWCNPISGHATLYWYQQILGQGPKLLIQFQNNGVVDDSQLPKDRFSAERLKGVDSTLKIQPAKLEDSAVYLCASNFGGTGNTIYFGEGSWLTVV.

Only one count was recorded for this clone. The chain combines TRBV5-1 with TRBJ2-7; 12 bases map to TRBD1. The CDR3 extends over 14 amino acids. Germline CDR1 SGHRS, CDR2 YFSETQ. The V gene end was trimmed by 3 bases and the J gene end by 7 bases; junction bases not matched to a gene: 5. The CDR3 nucleotides read TGCGCCAGCAGCTGGGGACAGGGGGCGAAAGAGCAGTACTTC. It encodes CASSWGQGAKEQYF.

The rearrangement uses TRBV6-5 and TRBJ1-1, with 9 bases fitting TRBD1. Germline lookup yields CDR1 MNHEY and CDR2 SVGAGI. J gave up 4 bases and V 4 bases, and 7 bases lay outside the gene matches. This CDR3 has 15 amino acids. Written as DNA, the CDR3 is TGTGCCAGCAGTTCCCCTGGACAGGGGAGCACTGAAGCTTTCTTT. Translating gives CASSSPGQGSTEAFF.

In its sample, this clone was seen a few times. The V gene is TRBV5-4, the J gene TRBJ1-1; D not resolved. The V end lost 0 bases, the J end lost 2 bases, and 8 bases lay between the germline ends. Germline V lookup: CDR1 SGHNT, CDR2 YYREEE (reference sequence). The CDR3 spans 14 residues. Here the CDR3 reads CASSLDLINTEAFF. The CDR3 DNA is TGTGCCAGCAGCTTGGACCTGATTAACACTGAAGCTTTCTTT.

This chain connects TRBV19 to TRBJ2-3; 9 positions agree with TRBD2. This CDR3 is built from 17 residues. V was clipped by 4 bases and J by 0 bases; unmatched bases: 8. Germline V gives CDR1 LNHDA, CDR2 SQIVND (reference sequence). CDR3 sequence: CASSREASGASTDTQYF. The DNA of the CDR3 is TGTGCCAGTAGTAGGGAGGCTAGCGGGGCTAGCACAGATACGCAGTATTTT.

The chain carries TRBV29-1 and TRBJ1-1; D is perhaps TRBD1 (5 bases). This CDR3 spans 13 amino acids. Germline loops: CDR1 SQVTM, CDR2 ANQGSEA. Trimming took 4 bases from V and 1 from J, leaving 10 bases between them. CDR3 DNA: TGCAGCGTTGGAAGAGGGGAGAACACTGAAGCTTTCTTT. Its translation: CSVGRGENTEAFF.

V gene TRBV11-2 combines with J gene TRBJ2-1, with a tentative D call TRBD1 (6 bases). CDR1 and CDR2 from the germline V gene are SGHAT and FQNNGV. CDR3 length: 14 amino acids. Trimming took off 6 bases at V and 4 bases at J, with 13 bases between the two ends. The CDR3 protein is CASRSPDRYNEQFF. In DNA form, the CDR3 reads TGTGCCAGCAGGTCCCCAGACAGGTACAATGAGCAGTTCTTC.

V and J are TRBV5-5 and TRBJ2-7; 8 bases fit TRBD2. Germline assignment: CDR1 SGHKS and CDR2 YYEKEE (reference sequence). V lost 4 bases, J lost 2 bases, and 14 bases stayed unmatched. This CDR3 spans 17 amino acids. CDR3 protein: CASSQGARGGAPYEQYF. The DNA of the CDR3 is TGTGCCAGCAGCCAAGGAGCTCGGGGGGGAGCCCCCTACGAGCAGTACTTC.